These T cell receptor beta chains were read from a single sample in a study of shared clonotypes between healthy human individuals. Produced via immunoSEQ multiplex PCR; TCRdb's table is partial and in-frame only. The data hold about 640,000 clones, with around 72% observed a single time. The sample comprised memory CD4+ T cells sorted from blood. The receptors stem from a woman aged 30 to 39 in good health. Each CDR3 is given with its conserved first and last residue. The D gene is left open where the match is weak. Size values are once, few and many counts, or a class for expanded clones, and some rows have none.

clone_size,j_call,v_call,d_call,cdr3_aa,cdr3_nt
NA,TRBJ2-4,TRBV5-4,NA,CASSLAGEGKNIQYF,TGTGCCAGCAGCTTGGCAGGGGAAGGCAAAAACATTCAGTACTTC
NA,TRBJ2-7,TRBV28,NA,CASSLRTGSSYEQYF,TGTGCCAGCAGTTTACGAACAGGGAGCTCCTACGAGCAGTACTTC
NA,TRBJ2-7,TRBV18,TRBD2,CASSPSGTSGNPYEQYF,TGTGCCAGCTCACCTTCCGGGACTAGCGGGAACCCCTACGAGCAGTACTTC
once,TRBJ1-1,TRBV5-1,NA,CASSPWSSNTEAFF,TGCGCCAGCAGCCCCTGGAGTTCGAACACTGAAGCTTTCTTT
NA,TRBJ2-7,TRBV7-9,TRBD1,CASSLEGQFYEQYF,TGTGCCAGCAGCTTAGAGGGACAGTTCTACGAGCAGTACTTC
NA,TRBJ2-3,TRBV6-4,TRBD2,CASSKLAGGPDTQYF,TGTGCCAGCAGTAAATTAGCGGGAGGACCAGATACGCAGTATTTT
NA,TRBJ2-3,TRBV10-3,NA,CAISESQGTLTDTQYF,TGTGCCATCAGTGAGTCACAGGGGACTCTGACAGATACGCAGTATTTT
NA,TRBJ2-2,TRBV5-8,NA,CASSRGASGYTGELFF,TGTGCCAGCAGCCGCGGGGCGAGCGGCTACACCGGGGAGCTGTTTTTT
NA,TRBJ2-2,TRBV7-9,NA,CASSPQRGTMGELFF,TGTGCCAGCAGCCCACAAAGGGGGACCATGGGGGAGCTGTTTTTT
once,TRBJ2-7,TRBV28,NA,CASSFGTREQYF,TGTGCCAGCAGTTTTGGCACGCGCGAGCAGTACTTC
NA,TRBJ2-5,TRBV7-9,TRBD2,CASSSRPGGQETQYF,TGTGCCAGCAGCTCGCGCCCCGGGGGGCAAGAGACCCAGTACTTC
NA,TRBJ2-7,TRBV5-6,NA,CASSSLGPQQYEQYF,TGTGCCAGCAGCTCCCTCGGGCCCCAACAATACGAGCAGTACTTC
NA,TRBJ2-3,TRBV5-1,NA,CASSYGTLTDTQYF,TGCGCCAGCAGTTATGGGACATTGACAGATACGCAGTATTTT
NA,TRBJ2-7,TRBV7-8,NA,CASSSDRTYEQYF,TGTGCCAGCAGCTCGGACAGAACCTACGAGCAGTACTTC
NA,TRBJ2-7,TRBV28,TRBD2,CASSLAGGPNEQYF,TGTGCCAGCAGTTTAGCGGGAGGGCCCAACGAGCAGTACTTC
NA,TRBJ2-7,TRBV10-3,NA,CAISAGASEGSYEQYF,TGTGCCATCAGCGCCGGGGCTAGCGAAGGCTCCTACGAGCAGTACTTC
NA,TRBJ2-6,TRBV18,NA,CASSRTGGMGANVLTF,TGTGCCAGCTCTCGGACAGGAGGGATGGGGGCCAACGTCCTGACTTTC
NA,TRBJ2-5,TRBV6-6,TRBD1,CASSNQGQGGETQYF,TGTGCCAGCAGTAACCAGGGACAGGGGGGGGAGACCCAGTACTTC
few,TRBJ1-2,TRBV19,TRBD1,CASSIIDRGPRGYTF,TGTGCCAGTAGTATAATCGACAGGGGGCCTCGTGGCTACACCTTC
many,TRBJ2-7,TRBV7-8,NA,CASSPGGGAEQYF,TGTGCCAGCAGCCCAGGGGGGGGAGCCGAGCAGTACTTC
NA,TRBJ1-1,TRBV11-2,NA,CASSSRGGNLNTEAFF,TGTGCCAGCAGCTCCCGGGGGGGAAACTTGAACACTGAAGCTTTCTTT
NA,TRBJ2-1,TRBV7-9,NA,CASSLGALDSNEQFF,TGTGCCAGCAGCTTAGGGGCGTTGGACAGTAATGAGCAGTTCTTC
NA,TRBJ2-2,TRBV28,NA,CASSVPKISGELFF,TGTGCCAGCAGCGTACCAAAGATATCCGGGGAGCTGTTTTTT
few,TRBJ2-5,TRBV19,NA,CASSMRGRETQYF,TGTGCCAGTAGTATGCGGGGCCGAGAGACCCAGTACTTC
NA,TRBJ1-1,TRBV5-6,NA,CASSSENTEAFF,TGTGCCAGCAGCTCGGAGAACACTGAAGCTTTCTTT
once,TRBJ1-5,TRBV6-1,NA,CASSEPAGVNNQPQHF,TGTGCCAGCAGTGAACCTGCGGGTGTAAACAATCAGCCCCAGCATTTT
NA,TRBJ1-3,TRBV30,NA,CAWTPNVAGLRNTIYF,TGTGCCTGGACCCCAAATGTAGCGGGTTTAAGGAACACCATATATTTT
NA,TRBJ2-7,TRBV19,NA,CASTEGSEQYF,TGTGCCTCTACCGAGGGCTCCGAGCAGTACTTC
NA,TRBJ2-7,TRBV29-1,TRBD2,CSVVGLAGGHEQYF,TGCAGCGTTGTAGGTTTAGCGGGAGGTCACGAGCAGTACTTC
many,TRBJ1-2,TRBV6-6,TRBD1,CASSYSDRGDYGYTF,TGTGCCAGCAGTTACTCCGACAGGGGGGACTATGGCTACACCTTC
few,TRBJ1-1,TRBV7-2,NA,CASSLGGRTEAFF,TGTGCCAGCAGCTTGGGAGGGCGCACTGAAGCTTTCTTT
NA,TRBJ1-5,TRBV19,NA,CASSISEQPQHF,TGTGCCAGTAGTATCTCAGAGCAGCCCCAGCATTTT
NA,TRBJ2-3,TRBV4-2,NA,CASGSSDTDTQYF,TGTGCCAGCGGCTCTAGCGACACAGATACGCAGTATTTT
NA,TRBJ1-4,TRBV28,TRBD1,CASSLPGQGNEKLFF,TGTGCCAGCAGTTTACCGGGACAGGGTAATGAAAAACTGTTTTTT
NA,TRBJ1-2,TRBV7-9,TRBD1,CASSLQWTGRGSLSYTF,TGTGCCAGCAGCTTACAATGGACAGGGCGTGGATCCTTGAGCTACACCTTC
NA,TRBJ2-2,TRBV9,NA,CASSVAWRNTGELFF,TGTGCCAGCAGCGTAGCGTGGCGAAACACCGGGGAGCTGTTTTTT
few,TRBJ2-2,TRBV5-1,TRBD2,CASREGASGTSGELFF,TGCGCCAGCAGGGAAGGGGCTAGCGGGACGAGCGGGGAGCTGTTTTTT
NA,TRBJ2-2,TRBV5-1,NA,CASSFIDFTGELFF,TGCGCCAGCAGCTTTATCGATTTCACCGGGGAGCTGTTTTTT
NA,TRBJ2-1,TRBV2,TRBD2,CASRKEASGSRYNEQFF,TGTGCCAGCAGGAAGGAGGCTAGCGGGAGCAGGTACAATGAGCAGTTCTTC
NA,TRBJ1-1,TRBV10-1,NA,CASSERGDGEAFF,TGCGCCAGCAGTGAGAGAGGGGACGGAGAAGCTTTCTTT
NA,TRBJ2-7,TRBV2,NA,CASSVWRATYEQYF,TGTGCCAGCAGTGTATGGCGGGCGACCTACGAGCAGTACTTC
many,TRBJ2-3,TRBV6-1,NA,CASSNLASTDTQYF,TGTGCCAGCAGTAATCTAGCGAGCACAGATACGCAGTATTTT
NA,TRBJ1-1,TRBV9,NA,CASTPGMGTEAFF,TGTGCCAGCACCCCGGGCATGGGCACTGAAGCTTTCTTT
few,TRBJ2-7,TRBV11-3,TRBD2,CASSLSGSQGGEQYF,TGTGCCAGCAGCTTAAGCGGGAGTCAGGGTGGCGAGCAGTACTTC
NA,TRBJ2-7,TRBV29-1,NA,CSVHGTSYEQYF,TGCAGCGTTCACGGGACCTCCTACGAGCAGTACTTC
few,TRBJ2-1,TRBV19,NA,CASSIAGESYNEQFF,TGTGCCAGTAGTATAGCGGGAGAGTCCTACAATGAGCAGTTCTTC
NA,TRBJ2-3,TRBV7-2,NA,CASSLGQTTDTQYF,TGTGCCAGCAGCTTAGGGCAGACCACAGATACGCAGTATTTT
NA,TRBJ1-1,TRBV2,NA,CASRKDGPNTEAFF,TGTGCCAGCAGAAAAGACGGACCGAACACTGAAGCTTTCTTT
NA,TRBJ1-5,TRBV19,TRBD1,CASRKQGAGGNQPQHF,TGTGCCAGTAGGAAACAGGGGGCCGGCGGCAATCAGCCCCAGCATTTT
NA,TRBJ2-4,TRBV11-2,TRBD2,CASSASGTLAKNIQYF,TGTGCCAGCAGCGCCAGCGGGACCCTAGCCAAAAACATTCAGTACTTC
NA,TRBJ2-1,TRBV5-1,NA,CASSLQTSSYNEQFF,TGCGCCAGCAGCTTGCAGACCAGCTCCTACAATGAGCAGTTCTTC
NA,TRBJ2-1,TRBV27,NA,CASSSQGPYNEQFF,TGTGCCAGCAGTTCCCAGGGGCCGTACAATGAGCAGTTCTTC
NA,TRBJ2-7,TRBV7-2,TRBD1,CASRRKPGQGYEQYF,TGTGCCAGCAGGCGAAAACCGGGACAGGGCTACGAGCAGTACTTC
NA,TRBJ1-2,TRBV7-2,NA,CASSLLGGNYGYTF,TGTGCCAGCAGCTTATTGGGGGGTAACTATGGCTACACCTTC
NA,TRBJ2-2,TRBV27,TRBD2,CASSRRLAGGRTGELFF,TGTGCCAGCAGCCGTAGACTAGCGGGAGGGCGGACCGGGGAGCTGTTTTTT